Listed below are T cell receptor beta chains from one sample, sequenced in a study of CXCR3-negative and CXCR3-positive naive CD8 T cells. Reprocessing the 5' RACE reads, TCRdb reports a single entry for every CDR3 protein and omits DNA. This listing includes some 110,000 distinct CDR3 sequences. The sequenced material came from naive CXCR3+ CD8+ T cells from blood. These receptors originate from a human donor in good health. Some clones in this sample may be carry-over from other donors' samples. Each CDR3 is given with its conserved first and last residue.

v_call: TRBV5-1; cdr3_length: 15; j_call: TRBJ2-2; cdr3_aa: CASSLLAANTGELFF
v_call: TRBV7-3; cdr3_length: 15; j_call: TRBJ2-1; cdr3_aa: CASSRGLAGVGEQFF
v_call: TRBV7-2; cdr3_length: 13; j_call: TRBJ2-1; cdr3_aa: CASSLNLMDEQFF
v_call: TRBV12-3/TRBV12-4; cdr3_length: 13; j_call: TRBJ1-5; cdr3_aa: CASSLGIYQPQHF
v_call: TRBV29-1; cdr3_length: 13; j_call: TRBJ2-1; cdr3_aa: CSVDGDSYNEQFF
v_call: TRBV2; cdr3_length: 14; j_call: TRBJ2-5; cdr3_aa: CATTGVRGVETQYF
v_call: TRBV9; cdr3_length: 14; j_call: TRBJ2-3; cdr3_aa: CASSGTSSTDTQYF
v_call: TRBV6-5; cdr3_length: 14; j_call: TRBJ2-7; cdr3_aa: CASSYHGQSYEQYF
v_call: TRBV5-4; cdr3_length: 14; j_call: TRBJ1-5; cdr3_aa: CASSEDRGMRPQHF
v_call: TRBV28; cdr3_length: 15; j_call: TRBJ2-7; cdr3_aa: CASSLWGLVSYEQYF
v_call: TRBV6-2/TRBV6-3; cdr3_length: 17; j_call: TRBJ2-2; cdr3_aa: CASSYSRGIGNTGELFF
v_call: TRBV27; cdr3_length: 14; j_call: TRBJ2-3; cdr3_aa: CASTRAGGTDTQYF
v_call: TRBV29-1; cdr3_length: 15; j_call: TRBJ2-3; cdr3_aa: CSVNGQGRNPDTQYF
v_call: TRBV4-3; cdr3_length: 13; j_call: TRBJ2-1; cdr3_aa: CASSQEWPNEQFF
v_call: TRBV10-1; cdr3_length: 16; j_call: TRBJ1-1; cdr3_aa: CASSESTQGMNTEAFF
v_call: TRBV20-1; cdr3_length: 15; j_call: TRBJ1-1; cdr3_aa: CSARDYIGGNTEAFF
v_call: TRBV6-6; cdr3_length: 15; j_call: TRBJ2-1; cdr3_aa: CASSYRANLYNEQFF
v_call: TRBV10-3; cdr3_length: 15; j_call: TRBJ2-1; cdr3_aa: CAISESGQGGEEQFF
v_call: TRBV7-9; cdr3_length: 14; j_call: TRBJ2-3; cdr3_aa: CASSAGTGPDTQYF
v_call: TRBV30; cdr3_length: 13; j_call: TRBJ2-5; cdr3_aa: CACRDRGKETQYF
v_call: TRBV7-2; cdr3_length: 13; j_call: TRBJ2-2; cdr3_aa: CASSWTNTGELFF
v_call: TRBV19; cdr3_length: 14; j_call: TRBJ2-7; cdr3_aa: CASSNRGPAYEQYF
v_call: TRBV27; cdr3_length: 16; j_call: TRBJ1-1; cdr3_aa: CASSPMTGGLNTEAFF
v_call: TRBV7-8; cdr3_length: 12; j_call: TRBJ2-7; cdr3_aa: CASGGGPYEQYF
v_call: TRBV7-8; cdr3_length: 17; j_call: TRBJ2-5; cdr3_aa: CASSLDDSGGFQETQYF
v_call: TRBV25-1; cdr3_length: 13; j_call: TRBJ1-1; cdr3_aa: CASGPQGLSEAFF
v_call: TRBV5-1; cdr3_length: 18; j_call: TRBJ2-5; cdr3_aa: CASSFGYGLAGGLETQYF
v_call: TRBV7-9; cdr3_length: 15; j_call: TRBJ2-2; cdr3_aa: CASSPSGGPTGELFF
v_call: TRBV28; cdr3_length: 14; j_call: TRBJ2-7; cdr3_aa: CASSFPQYSYEQYF
v_call: TRBV28; cdr3_length: 14; j_call: TRBJ2-7; cdr3_aa: CAASKDRAQGKQYF
v_call: TRBV5-1; cdr3_length: 13; j_call: TRBJ2-1; cdr3_aa: CASSYGPPNEQFF
v_call: TRBV13; cdr3_length: 15; j_call: TRBJ1-2; cdr3_aa: CASSLGQADLYGYTF
v_call: TRBV28; cdr3_length: 16; j_call: TRBJ2-1; cdr3_aa: CASSSPPGETNNEQFF
v_call: TRBV2; cdr3_length: 16; j_call: TRBJ2-1; cdr3_aa: CASRRVGDGSYNEQFF
v_call: TRBV12-3/TRBV12-4; cdr3_length: 11; j_call: TRBJ2-1; cdr3_aa: CATHQSGEQFF
v_call: TRBV20-1; cdr3_length: 13; j_call: TRBJ2-2; cdr3_aa: CSATSVNTGELFF
v_call: TRBV29-1; cdr3_length: 12; j_call: TRBJ2-7; cdr3_aa: CSVGQGAYEQYF
v_call: TRBV5-5; cdr3_length: 13; j_call: TRBJ1-1; cdr3_aa: CASSLDVDTEAFF
v_call: TRBV30; cdr3_length: 14; j_call: TRBJ1-5; cdr3_aa: CAWSAGVGNQPQHF
v_call: TRBV13; cdr3_length: 14; j_call: TRBJ2-3; cdr3_aa: CASSLGDSGLTQYF
v_call: TRBV5-1; cdr3_length: 14; j_call: TRBJ2-7; cdr3_aa: CASRPLGRTYEQYF
v_call: TRBV7-9; cdr3_length: 12; j_call: TRBJ2-1; cdr3_aa: CASTGTGKEQFF
v_call: TRBV12-3/TRBV12-4; cdr3_length: 18; j_call: TRBJ2-1; cdr3_aa: CASSSTDLADYSYNEQFF
v_call: TRBV28; cdr3_length: 15; j_call: TRBJ2-7; cdr3_aa: CASSLPREHLQEQYF
v_call: TRBV7-9; cdr3_length: 15; j_call: TRBJ2-1; cdr3_aa: CASTADLAGGNEQFF
v_call: TRBV27; cdr3_length: 13; j_call: TRBJ2-5; cdr3_aa: CASRPQGQETQYF
v_call: TRBV7-9; cdr3_length: 15; j_call: TRBJ2-3; cdr3_aa: CASSLATGGTDTQYF
v_call: TRBV27; cdr3_length: 14; j_call: TRBJ2-7; cdr3_aa: CASREDREYYEQYF
v_call: TRBV7-6; cdr3_length: 13; j_call: TRBJ2-1; cdr3_aa: CASRASSYNEQFF
v_call: TRBV5-1; cdr3_length: 13; j_call: TRBJ1-1; cdr3_aa: CASGLYPNTEAFF
v_call: TRBV25-1; cdr3_length: 15; j_call: TRBJ2-1; cdr3_aa: CASSEYFRGGNEQFF
v_call: TRBV6-2/TRBV6-3; cdr3_length: 14; j_call: TRBJ2-1; cdr3_aa: CASSNSGSYNEQFF
v_call: TRBV29-1; cdr3_length: 11; j_call: TRBJ1-1; cdr3_aa: CSVEGLGEAFF
v_call: TRBV6-6; cdr3_length: 15; j_call: TRBJ2-2; cdr3_aa: CASRRGDREIGELFF
v_call: TRBV7-9; cdr3_length: 14; j_call: TRBJ1-1; cdr3_aa: CASSLGVGITEAFF